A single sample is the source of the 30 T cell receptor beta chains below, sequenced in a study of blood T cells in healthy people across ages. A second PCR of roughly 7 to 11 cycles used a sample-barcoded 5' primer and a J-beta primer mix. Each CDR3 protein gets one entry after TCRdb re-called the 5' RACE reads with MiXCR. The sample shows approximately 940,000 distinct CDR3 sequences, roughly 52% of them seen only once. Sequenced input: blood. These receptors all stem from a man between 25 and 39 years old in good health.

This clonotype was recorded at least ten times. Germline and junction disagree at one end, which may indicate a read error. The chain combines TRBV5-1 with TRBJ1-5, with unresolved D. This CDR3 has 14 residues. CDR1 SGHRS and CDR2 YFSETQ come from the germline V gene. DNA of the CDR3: TGTGCCAGCAGCTTAGATGGGGGCAATCAGCCCCAGCATTTT. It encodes CASSLDGGNQPQHF.

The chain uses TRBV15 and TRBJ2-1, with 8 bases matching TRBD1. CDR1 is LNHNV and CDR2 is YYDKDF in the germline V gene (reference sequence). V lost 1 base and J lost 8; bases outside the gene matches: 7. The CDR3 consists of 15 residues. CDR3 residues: CATSRGGTGQDEQFF. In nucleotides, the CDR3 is TGTGCCACCAGCAGAGGCGGGACAGGTCAGGATGAGCAGTTCTTC. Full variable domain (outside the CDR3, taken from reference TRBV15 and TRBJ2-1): DAMVIQNPRYQVTQFGKPVTLSCSQTLNHNVMYWYQQKSSQAPKLLFHYYDKDFNNEADTPDNFQSRRPNTSFCFLDIRSPGLGDTAMYLCATSRGGTGQDEQFFGPGTRLTVL.

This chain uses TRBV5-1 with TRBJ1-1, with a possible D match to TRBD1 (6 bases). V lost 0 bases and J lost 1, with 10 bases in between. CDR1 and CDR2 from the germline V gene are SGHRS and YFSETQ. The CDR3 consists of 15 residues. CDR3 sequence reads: CASSLETGANTEAFF. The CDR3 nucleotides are TGCGCCAGCAGCTTGGAGACAGGAGCGAACACTGAAGCTTTCTTT.

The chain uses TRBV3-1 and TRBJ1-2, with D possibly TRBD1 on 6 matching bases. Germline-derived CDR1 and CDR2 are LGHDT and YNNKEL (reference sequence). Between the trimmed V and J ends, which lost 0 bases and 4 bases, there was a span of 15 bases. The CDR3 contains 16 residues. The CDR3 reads CASSQETRGWSYGYTF. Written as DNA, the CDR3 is TGTGCCAGCAGCCAAGAGACCAGGGGCTGGAGCTATGGCTACACCTTC.

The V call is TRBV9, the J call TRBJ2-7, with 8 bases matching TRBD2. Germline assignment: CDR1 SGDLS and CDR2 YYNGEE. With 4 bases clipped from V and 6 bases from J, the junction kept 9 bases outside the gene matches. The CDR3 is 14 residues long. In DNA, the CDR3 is TGTGCCAGCAGCCCCCGGGGGGGGCCTATCGAGCAGTACTTC. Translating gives CASSPRGGPIEQYF. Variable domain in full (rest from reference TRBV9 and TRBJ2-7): DSGVTQTPKHLITATGQRVTLRCSPRSGDLSVYWYQQSLDQGLQFLIQYYNGEERAKGNILERFSAQQFPDLHSELNLSSLELGDSALYFCASSPRGGPIEQYFGPGTRLTVT.

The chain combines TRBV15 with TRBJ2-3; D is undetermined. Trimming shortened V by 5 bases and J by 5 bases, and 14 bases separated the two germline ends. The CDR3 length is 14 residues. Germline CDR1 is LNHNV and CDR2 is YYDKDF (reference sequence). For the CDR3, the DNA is TGTGCCACCAGCTTCCCCCGGTGGCAAGATACGCAGTATTTT. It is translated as CATSFPRWQDTQYF. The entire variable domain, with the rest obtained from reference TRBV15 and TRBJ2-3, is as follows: DAMVIQNPRYQVTQFGKPVTLSCSQTLNHNVMYWYQQKSSQAPKLLFHYYDKDFNNEADTPDNFQSRRPNTSFCFLDIRSPGLGDTAMYLCATSFPRWQDTQYFGPGTRLTVL.

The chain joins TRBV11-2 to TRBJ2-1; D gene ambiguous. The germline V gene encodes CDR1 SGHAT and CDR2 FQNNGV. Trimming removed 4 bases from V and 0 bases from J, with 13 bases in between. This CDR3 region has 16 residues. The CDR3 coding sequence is TGTGCCAGCAGCTCCAGACTCCAGAGCTCCTACAATGAGCAGTTCTTC. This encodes CASSSRLQSSYNEQFF.

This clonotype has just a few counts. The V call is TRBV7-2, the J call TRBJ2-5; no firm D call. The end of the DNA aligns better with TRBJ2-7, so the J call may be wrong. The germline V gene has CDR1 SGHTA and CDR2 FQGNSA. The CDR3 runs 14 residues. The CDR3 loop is CASSLAWKDGEQYF. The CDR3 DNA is TGTGCCAGCAGCTTAGCGTGGAAAGACGGCGAGCAGTACTTC.

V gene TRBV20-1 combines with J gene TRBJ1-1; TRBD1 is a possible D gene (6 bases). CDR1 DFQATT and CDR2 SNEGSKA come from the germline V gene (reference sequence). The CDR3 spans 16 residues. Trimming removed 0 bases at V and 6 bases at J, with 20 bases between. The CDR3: CSARDSEQGVMAEAFF. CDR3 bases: TGCAGTGCTAGAGATTCCGAACAGGGAGTTATGGCTGAAGCTTTCTTT.

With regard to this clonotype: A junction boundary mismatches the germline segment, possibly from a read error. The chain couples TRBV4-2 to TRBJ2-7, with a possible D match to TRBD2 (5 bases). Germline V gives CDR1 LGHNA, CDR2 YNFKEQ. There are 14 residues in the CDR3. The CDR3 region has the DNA TGTGCCAACAGCCAAGAAGCTAGCTTCTACGAGCAGTACTTC. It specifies CANSQEASFYEQYF.

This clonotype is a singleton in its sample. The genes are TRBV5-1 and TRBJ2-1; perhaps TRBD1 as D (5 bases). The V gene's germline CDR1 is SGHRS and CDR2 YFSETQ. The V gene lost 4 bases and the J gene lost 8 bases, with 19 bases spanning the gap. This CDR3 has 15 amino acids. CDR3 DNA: TGCGCCAGCAGCCAGCTCGACCAGGGTGGCGATGAGCAGTTCTTC. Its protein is CASSQLDQGGDEQFF.

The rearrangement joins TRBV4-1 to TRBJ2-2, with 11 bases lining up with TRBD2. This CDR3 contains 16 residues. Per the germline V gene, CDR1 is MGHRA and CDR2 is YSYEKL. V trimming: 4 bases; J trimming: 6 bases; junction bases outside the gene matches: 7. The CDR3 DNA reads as TGCGCCAGCAGCCCAACTAGCGGGGGCCCCCCCGGGGAGCTGTTTTTT. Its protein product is CASSPTSGGPPGELFF.

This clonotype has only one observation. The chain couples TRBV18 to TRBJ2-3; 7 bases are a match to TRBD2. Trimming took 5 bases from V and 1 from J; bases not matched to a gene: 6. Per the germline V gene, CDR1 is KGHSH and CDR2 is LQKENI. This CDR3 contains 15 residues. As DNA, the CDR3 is TGTGCCAGCTCATCCGCGGCGGGGGGCACAGATACGCAGTATTTT. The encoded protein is CASSSAAGGTDTQYF.

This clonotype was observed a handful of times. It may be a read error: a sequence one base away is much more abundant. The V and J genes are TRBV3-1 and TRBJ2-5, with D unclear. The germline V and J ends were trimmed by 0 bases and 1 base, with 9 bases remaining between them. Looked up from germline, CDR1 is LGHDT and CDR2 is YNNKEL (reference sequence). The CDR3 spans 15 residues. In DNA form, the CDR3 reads TGTGCCAGCAGCCAAGATGGAGTCCGCCAAGAGACCCAGTACTTC. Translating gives CASSQDGVRQETQYF.

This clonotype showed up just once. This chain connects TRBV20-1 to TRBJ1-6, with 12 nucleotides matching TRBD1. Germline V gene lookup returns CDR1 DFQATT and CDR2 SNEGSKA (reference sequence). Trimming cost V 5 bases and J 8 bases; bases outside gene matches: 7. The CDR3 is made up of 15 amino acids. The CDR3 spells CSAQGTGGRDSPLHF. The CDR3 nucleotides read TGCAGTGCTCAAGGGACAGGGGGCAGGGATTCACCCCTCCACTTT.

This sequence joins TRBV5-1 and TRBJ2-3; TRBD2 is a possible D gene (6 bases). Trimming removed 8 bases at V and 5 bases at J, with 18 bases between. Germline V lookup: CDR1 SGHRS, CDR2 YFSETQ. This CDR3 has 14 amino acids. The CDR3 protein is CASKTSVGGDTQYF. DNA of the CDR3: TGCGCCAGTAAGACTAGTGTCGGAGGAGATACGCAGTATTTT.

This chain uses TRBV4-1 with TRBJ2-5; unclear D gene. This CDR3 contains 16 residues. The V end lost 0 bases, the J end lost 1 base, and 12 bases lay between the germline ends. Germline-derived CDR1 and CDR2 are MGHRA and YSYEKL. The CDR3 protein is CASSQDWNSLQETQYF. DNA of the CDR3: TGCGCCAGCAGCCAAGATTGGAACAGCCTCCAAGAGACCCAGTACTTC.

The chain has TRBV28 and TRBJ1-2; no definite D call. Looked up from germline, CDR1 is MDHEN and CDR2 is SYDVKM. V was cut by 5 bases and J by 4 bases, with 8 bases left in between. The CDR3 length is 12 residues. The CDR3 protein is CASSPQIYGYTF. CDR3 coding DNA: TGTGCCAGCAGTCCGCAGATCTATGGCTACACCTTC.

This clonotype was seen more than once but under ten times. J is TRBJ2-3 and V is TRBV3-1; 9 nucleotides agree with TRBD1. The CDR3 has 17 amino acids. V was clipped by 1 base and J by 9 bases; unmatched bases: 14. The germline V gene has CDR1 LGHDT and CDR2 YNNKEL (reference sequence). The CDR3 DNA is TGTGCCAGCAGCCAAGCAACACTTGGGACAGGGAAGGACACGCAGTATTTT. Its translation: CASSQATLGTGKDTQYF.

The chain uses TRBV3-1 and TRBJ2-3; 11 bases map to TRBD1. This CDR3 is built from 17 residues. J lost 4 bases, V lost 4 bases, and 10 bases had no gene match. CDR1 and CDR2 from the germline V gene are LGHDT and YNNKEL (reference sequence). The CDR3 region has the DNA TGTGCCAGCAGCCGAGGGCCCGGGACAGGGGGTGCAGATACGCAGTATTTT. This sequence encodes CASSRGPGTGGADTQYF.

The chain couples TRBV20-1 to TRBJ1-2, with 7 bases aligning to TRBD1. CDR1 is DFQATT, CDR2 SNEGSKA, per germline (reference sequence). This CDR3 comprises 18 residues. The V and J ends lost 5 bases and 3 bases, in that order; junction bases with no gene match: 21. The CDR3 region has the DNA TGCAGTGCTCCCCCCTCCTCACAGGGGCCTCGAGGGGACTATGGCTACACCTTC. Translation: CSAPPSSQGPRGDYGYTF.

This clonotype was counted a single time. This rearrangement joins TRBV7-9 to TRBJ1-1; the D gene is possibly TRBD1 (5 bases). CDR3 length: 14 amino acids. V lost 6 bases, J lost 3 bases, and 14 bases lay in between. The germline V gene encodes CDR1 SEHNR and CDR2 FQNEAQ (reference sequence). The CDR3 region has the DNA TGTGCCAGCAGAACCGGGACGGTAGACACTGAAGCTTTCTTT. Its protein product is CASRTGTVDTEAFF. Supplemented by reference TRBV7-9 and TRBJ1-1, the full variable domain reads DTGVSQNPRHKITKRGQNVTFRCDPISEHNRLYWYRQTLGQGPEFLTYFQNEAQLEKSRLLSDRFSAERPKGSFSTLEIQRTEQGDSAMYLCASRTGTVDTEAFFGQGTRLTVV.

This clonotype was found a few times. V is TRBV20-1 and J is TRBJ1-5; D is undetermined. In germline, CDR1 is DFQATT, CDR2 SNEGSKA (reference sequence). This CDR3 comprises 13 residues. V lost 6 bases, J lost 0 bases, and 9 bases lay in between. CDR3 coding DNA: TGCAGTGCACTGAGGGATAGCAATCAGCCCCAGCATTTT. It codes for CSALRDSNQPQHF.

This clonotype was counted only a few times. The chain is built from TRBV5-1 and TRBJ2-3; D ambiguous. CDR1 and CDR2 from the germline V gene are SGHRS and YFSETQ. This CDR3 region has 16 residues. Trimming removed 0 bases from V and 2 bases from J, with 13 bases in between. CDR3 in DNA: TGCGCCAGCAGCTTGGTGTCAGGTACTATCACAGATACGCAGTATTTT. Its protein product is CASSLVSGTITDTQYF. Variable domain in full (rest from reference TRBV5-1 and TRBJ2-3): KAGVTQTPRYLIKTRGQQVTLSCSPISGHRSVSWYQQTPGQGLQFLFEYFSETQRNKGNFPGRFSGRQFSNSRSEMNVSTLELGDSALYLCASSLVSGTITDTQYFGPGTRLTVL.

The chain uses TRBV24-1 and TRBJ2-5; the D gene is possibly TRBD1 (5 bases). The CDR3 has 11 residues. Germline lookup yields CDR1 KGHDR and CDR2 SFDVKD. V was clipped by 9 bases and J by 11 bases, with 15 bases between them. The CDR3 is CATSQGSGQYF. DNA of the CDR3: TGTGCCACCTCTCAGGGAAGTGGGCAGTACTTC.

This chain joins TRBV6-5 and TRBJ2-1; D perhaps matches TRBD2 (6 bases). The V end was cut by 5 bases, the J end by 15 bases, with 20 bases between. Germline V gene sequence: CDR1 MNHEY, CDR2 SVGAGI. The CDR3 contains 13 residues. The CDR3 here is CASSPRPGLRGFF. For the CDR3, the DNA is TGTGCCAGCAGTCCTAGGCCGGGACTTAGGGGGTTCTTC.

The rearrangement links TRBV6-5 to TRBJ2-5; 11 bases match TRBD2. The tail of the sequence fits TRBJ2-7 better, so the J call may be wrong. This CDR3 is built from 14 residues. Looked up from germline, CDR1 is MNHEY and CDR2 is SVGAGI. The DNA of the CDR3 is TGTGCCAGCATTCGGACTAGCGGGTCCTACGAGCAGTACTTC. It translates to CASIRTSGSYEQYF.

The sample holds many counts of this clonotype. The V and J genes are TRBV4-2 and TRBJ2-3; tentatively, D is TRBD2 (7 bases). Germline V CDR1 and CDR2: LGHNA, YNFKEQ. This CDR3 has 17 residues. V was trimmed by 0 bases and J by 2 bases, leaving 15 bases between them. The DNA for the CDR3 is TGTGCCAGCAGCCAAGATGGACGGGGGGCAATCACAGATACGCAGTATTTT. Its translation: CASSQDGRGAITDTQYF.

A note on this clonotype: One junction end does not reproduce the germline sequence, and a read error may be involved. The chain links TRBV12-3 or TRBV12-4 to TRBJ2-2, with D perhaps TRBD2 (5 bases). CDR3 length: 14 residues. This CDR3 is CARSLGGLTGELFF. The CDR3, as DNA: TGTGCCCGCAGTTTAGGCGGGCTCACCGGGGAGCTGTTTTTT.

CDR3 bases: TGTGCCAGCAGTTTTGGCGGGGGCGAAGCCTACAATGAGCAGTACTTC. Translation: CASSFGGGEAYNEQYF. The rearrangement joins TRBV27 to TRBJ2-1; tentatively, D is TRBD2 (7 bases). The J call is uncertain, as TRBJ2-7 better fits the DNA end. CDR1 MNHEY and CDR2 SMNVEV come from the germline V gene (reference sequence). This CDR3 region has 16 residues.